These 28 T cell receptor beta chains share one sample of origin, sequenced in a study of sequential checkpoint blockade in melanoma. The treatment: randomized to nivolumab then ipilimumab (arm A) or the reverse (arm B). Libraries were prepared by immunoSEQ multiplex PCR; TCRdb keeps only in-frame clonotypes and omits some of them. The table records 20,000 or so clones, 83% of them present only once. Sequenced material: CD8+ T cells sorted from blood (inferred from file names), taken from a patient given nivolumab and ipilimumab in sequence. These receptors were taken from a human donor with melanoma.

The J gene is TRBJ1-2, the V gene TRBV7-9, with D maybe TRBD1 (5 bases). Trimming took 1 base from V and 4 from J, leaving 13 bases between them. The germline V gene encodes CDR1 SEHNR and CDR2 FQNEAQ (reference sequence). The CDR3 sequence is 15 residues long. CDR3: CASSLGGQAFYGYTF. The CDR3 DNA reads as TGTGCCAGCAGCTTAGGTGGACAAGCGTTCTATGGCTACACCTTC.

The chain uses TRBV5-5 and TRBJ1-6; D is unresolved. Germline values: CDR1 SGHKS, CDR2 YYEKEE (reference sequence). The CDR3 is made up of 14 amino acids. With 3 bases removed from V and 1 base from J, the gap between germline ends came to 5 bases. This chain's CDR3 is CASSWESYNSPLHF. In nucleotides, the CDR3 is TGTGCCAGCAGCTGGGAGTCCTATAATTCACCCCTCCACTTT.

This chain uses TRBV10-1 with TRBJ2-7, with 10 bases matching TRBD2. Losses at the gene ends were 3 bases for V and 2 bases for J; bases not matched to a gene: 4. Germline V gives CDR1 WNHNN, CDR2 SYGVQD (reference sequence). The CDR3 is 15 amino acids. The CDR3 DNA sequence: TGCGCCAGCAGTGATGTTCTAGCGGGAGCCTACGAGCAGTACTTC. Amino acids: CASSDVLAGAYEQYF.

In its sample, this clone was seen once. DNA for the CDR3: TGCGCCAGCAGCTTGGGCGACTATGGCTACACCTTC. Protein sequence: CASSLGDYGYTF. V and J are TRBV5-1 and TRBJ1-2; the D is unclear. This CDR3 has 12 amino acids. CDR1 is SGHRS and CDR2 is YFSETQ in the germline V gene. The germline V and J ends were trimmed by 0 bases and 3 bases, with 3 bases remaining between them.

The rearrangement uses TRBV19 and TRBJ2-1; 8 nucleotides match TRBD2. CDR1 is LNHDA and CDR2 is SQIVND in the germline V gene (reference sequence). The V and J ends lost 2 bases and 1 base, in that order; junction bases with no gene match: 1. CDR3 length equals 15 residues. The CDR3 sequence is CASSISGGSYNEQFF. The CDR3 DNA sequence: TGTGCCAGTAGTATATCGGGGGGGTCCTACAATGAGCAGTTCTTC.

The V call is TRBV11-3, the J call TRBJ2-7; D might be TRBD2 (5 bases). The CDR3 has 14 amino acids. V shed 4 bases and J shed 4 bases, with 14 bases lying between them. From germline, CDR1 is SGHNT and CDR2 YENEEA. CDR3 region: CASSSTGNSYEQYF. The CDR3 DNA reads TGTGCCAGCAGCTCCACGGGAAACAGTTACGAGCAGTACTTC.

The chain has TRBV6-4 and TRBJ2-2; no firm D call. V shed 0 bases and J shed 5 bases, with 7 bases lying between them. The CDR3 contains 14 residues. The V gene's germline CDR1 is MRHNA and CDR2 SNTAGT. The CDR3 region has the DNA TGTGCCAGCAGTGACTCGATAGAAACCGGGGAGCTGTTTTTT. It is translated as CASSDSIETGELFF.

The chain is built from TRBV4-1 and TRBJ2-7; TRBD2 matches 7 bases. The CDR3 covers 16 residues. J was trimmed by 0 bases and V by 0 bases; bases with no gene match: 5. The germline CDR1 and CDR2 sequences are MGHRA and YSYEKL. CDR3 bases: TGCGCCAGCAGCCAAGAAATGGGGGGGAGCTCCTACGAGCAGTACTTC. It specifies CASSQEMGGSSYEQYF.

The chain has TRBV27 and TRBJ2-7; 12 nucleotides agree with TRBD1. Germline CDR1 and CDR2: MNHEY and SMNVEV (reference sequence). V dropped 5 bases and J dropped 2; count of bases not matched to a gene: 4. The length of the CDR3 is 15 residues. CDR3 in DNA: TGTGCCAGCAGTGGCCGGGACAGGGGGCCCTACGAGCAGTACTTC. Translation gives CASSGRDRGPYEQYF.

This chain uses TRBV2 with TRBJ2-2, with 12 nucleotides matching TRBD2. The CDR3 covers 19 residues. Losses at the gene ends were 5 bases for V and 5 bases for J; bases not matched to a gene: 15. Germline V gene lookup returns CDR1 SNHLY and CDR2 FYNNEI. The CDR3 DNA reads TGTGCCAGCAGTTCCGGACTAGCGGGGTGGGGCCTTAGGACCGGGGAGCTGTTTTTT. This codes for CASSSGLAGWGLRTGELFF. Complete variable domain (other parts from reference TRBV2 and TRBJ2-2): EPEVTQTPSHQVTQMGQEVILRCVPISNHLYFYWYRQILGQKVEFLVSFYNNEISEKSEIFDDQFSVERPDGSNFTLKIRSTKLEDSAMYFCASSSGLAGWGLRTGELFFGEGSRLTVL.

This chain links TRBV7-9 with TRBJ2-2; TRBD2 is a possible D gene (5 bases). The germline gives CDR1 SEHNR, CDR2 FQNEAQ (reference sequence). V lost 4 bases and J 3 bases, leaving 15 bases between the germline ends. The CDR3 totals 16 residues. This CDR3 is CASSSPQRGYTGELFF. CDR3 in DNA: TGTGCCAGCAGCTCCCCTCAACGGGGATACACCGGGGAGCTGTTTTTT.

The sample holds a few counts of this clone. This sequence joins TRBV7-9 and TRBJ2-7; TRBD1 matches 7 bases. The CDR3 runs to 13 residues. CDR1 SEHNR and CDR2 FQNEAQ come from the germline V gene (reference sequence). Unmatched junction bases numbered 4, after V lost 5 bases and J lost 3 bases. This CDR3 reads CASSQRDSYEQYF. Written as DNA, the CDR3 is TGTGCCAGCAGCCAAAGGGACAGCTACGAGCAGTACTTC.

The chain uses TRBV29-1 and TRBJ2-1, with 8 bases aligning to TRBD2. The germline V gene encodes CDR1 SQVTM and CDR2 ANQGSEA. The CDR3 runs to 16 residues. V shed 0 bases and J 3 bases; nucleotides not matched to a gene: 7. The CDR3 sequence is CSVEDLQAGVYNEQFF. In nucleotides, the CDR3 is TGCAGCGTTGAAGATCTTCAAGCGGGAGTCTACAATGAGCAGTTCTTC.

The count of this clone is one. This chain joins TRBV7-9 and TRBJ2-5; TRBD2 matches at 10 bases. The junction had 10 bases not matched to a gene; V was cut back by 4 bases and J by 5 bases. The CDR3 contains 16 residues. CDR1 is SEHNR, CDR2 FQNEAQ, per germline (reference sequence). The CDR3 region is CASSSSGGGVEETQYF. The CDR3 DNA reads TGTGCCAGCAGCTCCAGCGGGGGGGGTGTAGAGGAGACCCAGTACTTC.

The rearrangement uses TRBV5-4 and TRBJ1-1; tentative D call: TRBD1 (5 bases). V was clipped by 4 bases and J by 1 base, with 14 bases between them. From germline, CDR1 is SGHNT and CDR2 YYREEE (reference sequence). The CDR3 sequence is 15 residues long. Here the CDR3 DNA reads TGTGCCAGCAGCCCGGGTCCTCAGGGGAACACTGAAGCTTTCTTT. Translation gives CASSPGPQGNTEAFF.

The rearrangement uses TRBV4-1 and TRBJ2-1; TRBD2 matches 12 bases. The V gene's germline CDR1 is MGHRA and CDR2 YSYEKL. The trim removed 1 base at V and 8 bases at J, leaving 3 bases unmatched. The CDR3 is 15 amino acids. The CDR3 spells CASSQVTSGSDEQFF. Written as DNA, the CDR3 is TGCGCCAGCAGCCAAGTGACTAGCGGGAGTGATGAGCAGTTCTTC.

The chain is built from TRBV6-6 and TRBJ2-1; 11 positions agree with TRBD2. CDR1 MNHNY and CDR2 SVGAGI come from the germline V gene (reference sequence). The CDR3 is 15 amino acids. V was clipped by 5 bases and J by 7 bases; unmatched bases: 7. CDR3 residues: CASSTGTSGHNEQFF. The CDR3 nucleotides are TGTGCCAGCAGTACAGGGACTAGCGGCCATAATGAGCAGTTCTTC.

This chain uses TRBV6-5 with TRBJ2-6, with D perhaps TRBD1 (6 bases). The germline gives CDR1 MNHEY, CDR2 SVGAGI. The length of the CDR3 is 15 residues. Trimming shortened V by 4 bases and J by 1 base, and 8 bases separated the two germline ends. The CDR3 DNA reads as TGTGCCAGCAGTTCGACAGGATCTGGGGCCAACGTCCTGACTTTC. Protein: CASSSTGSGANVLTF.

The rearrangement joins TRBV27 to TRBJ1-1, with TRBD1 matching over 9 bases. The CDR3 runs to 14 residues. Trimming at V came to 9 bases and at J to 11 bases, leaving 16 bases not matched to a gene. Germline V gene sequence: CDR1 MNHEY, CDR2 SMNVEV (reference sequence). The CDR3 is CASTPGQGIGDAFF. CDR3 in DNA: TGTGCCAGTACCCCGGGACAGGGAATCGGTGACGCTTTCTTT.

The chain employs TRBV14 and TRBJ2-3; 7 bases align to TRBD2. Looked up from germline, CDR1 is SGHDN and CDR2 is FVKESK. The CDR3 runs 16 residues. V shed 2 bases, J shed 6 bases, and the junction held 11 bases outside the gene matches. CDR3 coding DNA: TGTGCCAGCAGCCAAACTTTGGCGGGAGCTGCGGATACGCAGTATTTT. It specifies CASSQTLAGAADTQYF.

CDR3 residues: CASSLRTSGGDTQYF. In nucleotides, the CDR3 is TGTGCCAGCAGCTTACGGACTAGCGGGGGGGATACGCAGTATTTT. V is TRBV7-9 and J is TRBJ2-3; TRBD2 matches at 14 bases. The CDR3 sequence is 15 residues long. Trimming took 2 bases from V and 6 from J; bases not matched to a gene: 1. CDR1 and CDR2 from the germline V gene are SEHNR and FQNEAQ (reference sequence). Full variable domain (missing parts from reference TRBV7-9 and TRBJ2-3): DTGVSQNPRHKITKRGQNVTFRCDPISEHNRLYWYRQTLGQGPEFLTYFQNEAQLEKSRLLSDRFSAERPKGSFSTLEIQRTEQGDSAMYLCASSLRTSGGDTQYFGPGTRLTVL.

The chain joins TRBV7-9 to TRBJ2-2; TRBD2 matches 15 bases. CDR3 length: 18 residues. The germline CDR1 and CDR2 sequences are SEHNR and FQNEAQ (reference sequence). The V and J ends lost 5 bases and 4 bases, in that order; junction bases with no gene match: 8. The CDR3 sequence is CASSKGLAGGPSTGELFF. CDR3 coding DNA: TGTGCCAGCAGCAAGGGACTAGCGGGGGGCCCCTCCACCGGGGAGCTGTTTTTT.

This chain links TRBV7-9 with TRBJ1-2; tentatively, D is TRBD1 (6 bases). The CDR3 length is 15 residues. V was clipped by 5 bases and J by 4 bases, with 17 bases between them. CDR1 and CDR2 (germline): SEHNR, FQNEAQ (reference sequence). CDR3 bases: TGTGCCAGCAGCCTCAACCAGGGGCCCCGCTATGGCTACACCTTC. As protein: CASSLNQGPRYGYTF.

The chain employs TRBV5-6 and TRBJ2-1; tentative D call: TRBD2 (5 bases). There are 12 residues in the CDR3. V shed 4 bases and J shed 5 bases, with 7 bases lying between them. Germline lookup yields CDR1 SGHDT and CDR2 YYEEEE. CDR3 coding DNA: TGTGCCAGCAGCCGGGAAAACAATGAGCAGTTCTTC. Residues: CASSRENNEQFF.

The chain employs TRBV28 and TRBJ2-5; a weak D match, TRBD2 (6 bases). The J call is in doubt because the DNA end fits TRBJ2-7 better. The CDR3 has 16 amino acids. Germline V CDR1 and CDR2: MDHEN, SYDVKM. CDR3 loop: CASSSPRLGGWNEQYF. The DNA of the CDR3 is TGTGCCAGCAGTTCACCTCGACTAGGTGGATGGAACGAGCAGTACTTC.

This clone has a single count. This chain's CDR3 is CASSQKTGSSYNSPLHF. The CDR3 nucleotides read TGTGCCAGCAGCCAAAAGACAGGGAGCTCCTATAATTCACCCCTCCACTTT. J is TRBJ1-6 and V is TRBV4-2, with TRBD1 matching over 7 bases. The CDR3 is made up of 17 amino acids. The ends lost 2 bases at V and 0 bases at J; junction bases unmatched: 4. The V gene's germline CDR1 is LGHNA and CDR2 YNFKEQ.

V is TRBV7-6 and J is TRBJ2-3; 9 nucleotides agree with TRBD2. Germline V CDR1 and CDR2: SGHVS, FNYEAQ. V dropped 5 bases and J dropped 1; count of bases not matched to a gene: 1. There are 14 residues in the CDR3. The CDR3 bases are TGTGCCAGCAGCGCTAGCGGGGGCACAGATACGCAGTATTTT. Translation gives CASSASGGTDTQYF.

The gene calls are TRBV28 and TRBJ2-7; TRBD1 matches at 9 bases. Looked up from germline, CDR1 is MDHEN and CDR2 is SYDVKM. The length of the CDR3 is 13 residues. Trimming cost V 1 base and J 11 bases; bases outside gene matches: 6. CDR3: CASSLSTGGRKYF. CDR3 nucleotides: TGTGCCAGCAGTTTATCGACAGGGGGGCGAAAGTACTTC.